This entry concerns a single T cell receptor beta chain. What it binds is unknown. It was version v3.0 of the immunoSEQ assay that was run at survey level. The method was immunoSEQ multiplex PCR; TCRdb's version includes in-frame clones alone and lacks a portion of them. The repertoire includes roughly 38,000 clones, around 82% of them detected once, and about an eighth sits in the top ten. The data are from a study of long-term antiretroviral therapy in people with HIV. Whole-study findings and limits: Dominant in the repertoire at all time points were clones expanded before ART.

Germline CDR1 and CDR2: MDHEN and SYDVKM. This CDR3 contains 15 residues. Trimming at V came to 5 bases and at J to 5 bases, leaving 8 bases not matched to a gene. The TCR originated in a man in his late teens or twenties with HIV. This material consisted of unsorted PBMCs, taken 0.3 years after starting antiretroviral therapy. The gene calls are TRBV28 and TRBJ2-3; 9 nucleotides agree with TRBD2. DNA for the CDR3: TGTGCCAGCAGTGCGCGGACTAGCGCGATAGATACGCAGTATTTT. This codes for CASSARTSAIDTQYF.